This T cell receptor (beta chain) was recovered during a study of T cells in Graves' hyperthyroidism and ophthalmopathy (dated by TCRdb to between 2017 and 2020). Turning to the overall study: Peripheral blood samples were taken at initial diagnosis, before any treatment was given. After sampling, hyperthyroidism patients received methimazole starting at 30 mg daily, and ophthalmopathy patients received high-dose intravenous methylprednisolone. Thyroid tissue and blood T-cell repertoires from about six Graves' hyperthyroidism patients were also compared in the study. According to the paper, TCR Vbeta CDR3 sequencing was carried out on approximately 140 peripheral blood samples, which came from more than 40 ophthalmopathy, approximately 72 hyperthyroidism and roughly 17 progressor patients. The roughly 100 discovery patients were divided at random into training and test sets in a 7:3 ratio. Prospective prediction of ophthalmopathy was tested in an independent validation cohort consisting of some 18 hyperthyroidism patients and approximately 16 patients who later progressed to ophthalmopathy. A discovery cohort of roughly 100 patients, 43 with Graves' ophthalmopathy and approximately 55 with stable Graves' hyperthyroidism, was used to find distinguishing TCR V-J signatures.

Stable Graves' hyperthyroidism was defined as no progression to ophthalmopathy during 18 months of follow-up. The hyperthyroidism patients were between 18 and 65 years old and newly diagnosed, with a disease duration of less than 2 months. Any patient with an uncontrolled infection, another autoimmune disease, pregnancy or lactation was excluded. Clinical symptoms, serum thyroxine and TRAb, thyroid ultrasound, and orbital computed tomography formed the basis for the diagnoses. PBMCs were isolated from approximately 10 ml of fresh peripheral blood by Ficoll-Paque density gradient centrifugation. Total RNA was extracted using Trizol reagent, and RNA quality was assessed on an Agilent 2100 Bioanalyzer. Amplification of TCR beta CDR3 regions was carried out from RNA transcripts. The TCR CDR3 was subjected to a first round of RT-PCR using the HTBI primer set and the Qiagen OneStep RT-PCR kit. The libraries were constructed in a second round of multiplex PCR and then size-selected and purified. Sequencing of the libraries was done on an Illumina HiSeq2000 using paired-end 100 bp reads. Processing in the source paper ran as follows. SOAPnuke was used to process the raw data, throwing out any read that contained adapters or uncalled bases, had a mean Phred below 15, or lacked an exact constant-primer or identifier match. High-quality paired reads were merged with COPE v1.2.5, and unique nucleotide sequences were defined as clonotypes. MiTCR v1.1 was used to align the clonotypes against IMGT TRBV, TRBD and TRBJ reference segments. Only V-J combinations with frequency above 0.0001, covering about 99% of repertoires, were analysed. The TCS score was defined as the ratio of F50 (clonal expansion) to E x V (chaos), calculated using BLOSUM62-based TCRdist between CDR3 peptides within each V-J. Welch's t-statistics and random forest reduced some 510 V-J features to 13, which were used in a naive Bayes classifier (R e1071). TCRdb took the public reads, trimmed them with fastp at Q25, ran MiXCR for clone calling and kept in-frame beta chains. Each CDR3 protein gets just one entry, which takes the most common genes and DNA from the rows behind it. The V and J calls and clone size are TCRdb's, not the authors'. Here the sample has about 560,000 distinct CDR3 sequences; about a sixth occur a single time. The ten largest account for about 17% of the sample.

In its sample, this clonotype was seen many times. No antigen is known for it. No base quality values were provided; no much bigger clone lies one nucleotide off. V loses 0 bases of germline sequence and J loses 9 bases, and the interval between the two ends is 9 bases. According to the germline V gene (reference sequence), CDR1 reads LGHDT and CDR2 reads YNNKEL. There are 13 amino acids in the CDR3, from cysteine to phenylalanine inclusive. The DNA shown is the 39-base CDR3, in frame from base 1. Broad study findings and their caveats: Most expanded thyroid clonotypes (frequency above 0.001) were also found in blood, which suggests that blood repertoires may mirror thyroid immune responses. Ophthalmopathy was separated from stable hyperthyroidism by a 13 V-J signature model, with over 85% sensitivity and roughly 81% specificity obtained in cross-validation and 80%/75% obtained in testing. In validation, the model predicted progression to ophthalmopathy a median of roughly 6.1 months before onset, with around 70% sensitivity and 72.22% specificity. No statistical method was used to fix the sample size in advance, and group allocation was not hidden from the investigators.

Material: blood. This TCR came from a woman younger than 30 with Graves' hyperthyroidism. The chain is assembled from TRBV3-1 and TRBJ2-1; the D region possibly corresponds to TRBD2 (6 bases align). The CDR3 is CASSQDRGSEQFF. The DNA reads as follows: TGTGCCAGCAGCCAAGACCGGGGGAGTGAGCAGTTCTTC.